This TCR beta chain was found in a study of PD-L1 blockade in urothelial cancer. The overall study: T cell content in blood samples showed a median of around 150,000.

Time point noted: pretreatment peripheral blood. Using immunoSEQ multiplex PCR, the repertoire was profiled, and TCRdb retains in-frame clones only, with some absent. The sample has some 45,000 clones, 88% seen once; the top ten hold approximately 25%. CDR3 length: 14 residues. The V end was cut by 2 bases, the J end by 4 bases, with 11 bases between. Looked up from germline, CDR1 is SGHVS and CDR2 is FQNEAQ. This TCR was recovered from a donor aged 40 or over with urothelial cancer. The chain has TRBV7-8 and TRBJ1-2, with D unresolved. The input for sequencing was PBMCs, taken around atezolizumab (anti-PD-L1) treatment. In DNA form, the CDR3 reads TGTGCCAGCAGCTTACAGGTAGAAGCCTATGGCTACACCTTC. The encoded protein is CASSLQVEAYGYTF.